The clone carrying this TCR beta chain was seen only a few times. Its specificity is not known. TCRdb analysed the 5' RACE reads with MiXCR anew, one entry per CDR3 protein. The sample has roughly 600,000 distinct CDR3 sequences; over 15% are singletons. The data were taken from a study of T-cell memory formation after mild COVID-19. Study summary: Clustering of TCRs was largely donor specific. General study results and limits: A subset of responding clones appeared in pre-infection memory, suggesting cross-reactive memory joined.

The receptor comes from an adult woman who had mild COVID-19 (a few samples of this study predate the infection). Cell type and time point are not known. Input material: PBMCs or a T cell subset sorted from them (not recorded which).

The CDR3: CASSLDPTSGWEETQYF. The CDR3 DNA reads TGTGCCAGCAGCTTAGATCCTACTAGCGGGTGGGAAGAGACCCAGTACTTC. The rearrangement links TRBV11-2 to TRBJ2-5; 9 bases map to TRBD2. The CDR3 has 17 residues. Looked up from germline, CDR1 is SGHAT and CDR2 is FQNNGV. V lost 0 bases and J lost 3; bases outside the gene matches: 8.